This T cell receptor beta chain was captured in a study of blood T cell repertoires in COVID-19. The overall study: COVID-19 samples collected from the United States, Italy and Spain covered acute and convalescent phases. The cDNA or gDNA used as material had been derived from T cells, B-cell-depleted T cells, or PBMCs.

In the original analysis: Using reference gene primer amplification, nucleated cell counts were estimated. Sequencing was performed with immunoSEQ multiplex PCR; in TCRdb, only in-frame clones are kept and a portion is missing. V and J calls and clone size follow that table, whereas D and trimming were derived from the DNA. The sample comprises fewer than 40,000 clones, roughly 85% of which are singletons, and more than 7.5% rests with the top ten. The trim removed 2 bases at V and 5 bases at J, leaving 5 bases unmatched. This CDR3 spans 16 amino acids. CDR1 and CDR2 from the germline V gene are MGHRA and YSYEKL.

The sequencing input was peripheral blood. V usage is TRBV4-1 and J usage is TRBJ2-5; the match to TRBD2 covers 13 bases. The receptor's source is an elderly man with active COVID-19. CDR3: CASSQTSGGAWETQYF. CDR3 nucleotides: TGCGCCAGCAGCCAAACTAGCGGGGGGGCTTGGGAGACCCAGTACTTC.